The present T cell receptor beta chain was sequenced within a study of immune evolution from preneoplasia to lung adenocarcinoma. Study-wide results and limits: Normal lung had the highest top T cell clone frequencies.

Histologic diagnosis was independently verified by two lung pathologists. The CDR3 covers 12 residues. Germline V lookup: CDR1 SGHDN, CDR2 FVKESK. V was shortened by 4 bases and J by 4 bases, with 7 bases between the two germline ends. The assay was immunoSEQ multiplex PCR, and TCRdb's table has in-frame clones only and misses some. The sample lists roughly 5,200 clones; 80% were seen once. As regards this clone: Its specificity is unknown.

Sequencing was carried out using FFPE normal lung tissue adjacent to the tumor. The chain couples TRBV14 to TRBJ1-2; D is unresolved. The clonotype comes from a person aged 45-69 years with lung adenocarcinoma. The CDR3 loop reads CASSPGLYGYTF. CDR3 nucleotides: TGTGCCAGCAGCCCGGGCCTCTATGGCTACACCTTC.